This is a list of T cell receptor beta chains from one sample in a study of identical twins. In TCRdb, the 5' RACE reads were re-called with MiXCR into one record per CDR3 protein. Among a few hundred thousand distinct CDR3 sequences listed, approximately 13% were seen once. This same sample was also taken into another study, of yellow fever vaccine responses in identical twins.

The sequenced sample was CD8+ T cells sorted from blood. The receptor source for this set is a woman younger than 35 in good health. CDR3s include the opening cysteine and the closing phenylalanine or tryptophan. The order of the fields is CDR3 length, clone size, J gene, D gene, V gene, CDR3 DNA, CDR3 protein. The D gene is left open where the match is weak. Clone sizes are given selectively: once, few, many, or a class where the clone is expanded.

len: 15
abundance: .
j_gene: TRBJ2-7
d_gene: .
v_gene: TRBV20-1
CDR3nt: TGCAGTGCTAGAACTAAGGACGGACGCTCCTACGAGCAGTACTTC
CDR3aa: CSARTKDGRSYEQYF

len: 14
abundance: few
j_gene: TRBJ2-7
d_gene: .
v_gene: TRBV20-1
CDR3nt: TGCAGTGCTTCCTCGGACTTGACCTCCTACGAGCAGTACTTC
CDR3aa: CSASSDLTSYEQYF

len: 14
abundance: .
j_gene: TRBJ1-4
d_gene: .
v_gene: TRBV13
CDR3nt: TGTGCCAGCAGCACCCGGGTCTTGAATGAAAAACTGTTTTTT
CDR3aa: CASSTRVLNEKLFF

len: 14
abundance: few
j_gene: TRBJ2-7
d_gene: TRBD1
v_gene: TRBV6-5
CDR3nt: TGTGCCAGCAGTTACTCGACAGGGTTCGGCGAGCAGTACTTC
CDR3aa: CASSYSTGFGEQYF

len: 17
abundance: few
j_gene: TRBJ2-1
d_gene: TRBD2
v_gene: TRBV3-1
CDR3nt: TGTGCCAGCAGCCAAGAGAAACTAGCGGGAGGAGGGGATGAGCAGTTCTTC
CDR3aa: CASSQEKLAGGGDEQFF

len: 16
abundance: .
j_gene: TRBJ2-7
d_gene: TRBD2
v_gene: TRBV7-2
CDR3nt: TGTGCCAGCAGCTTCTCCGGGACTAGCTACAAGTACGAGCAGTACTTC
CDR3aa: CASSFSGTSYKYEQYF

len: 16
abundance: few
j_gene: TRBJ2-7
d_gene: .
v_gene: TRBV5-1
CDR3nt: TGCGCCAGCAGCCTGGAATATCTTGGGAGCTCCTACGAGCAGTACTTC
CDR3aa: CASSLEYLGSSYEQYF

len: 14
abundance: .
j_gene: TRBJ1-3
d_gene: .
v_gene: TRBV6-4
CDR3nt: TGTGCCAGCAGGCTTCAAAGTTTTGGAAACACCATATATTTT
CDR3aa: CASRLQSFGNTIYF

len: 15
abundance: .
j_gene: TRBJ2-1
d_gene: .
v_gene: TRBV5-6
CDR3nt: TGTGCCAGCAGCTTGAATCGAGTGAAAGAAAATGAGCAGTTCTTC
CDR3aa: CASSLNRVKENEQFF

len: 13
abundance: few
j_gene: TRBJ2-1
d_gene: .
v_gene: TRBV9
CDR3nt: TGTGCCAGCAGCGTAGGCACCTACAATGAGCAGTTCTTC
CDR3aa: CASSVGTYNEQFF

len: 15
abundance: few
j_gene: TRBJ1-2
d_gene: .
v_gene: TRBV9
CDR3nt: TGTGCCAGCAGCGTAGACAGACGGGCTAGGGATGGCTACACCTTC
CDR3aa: CASSVDRRARDGYTF

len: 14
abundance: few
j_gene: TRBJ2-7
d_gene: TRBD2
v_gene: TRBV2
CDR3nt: TGTGCCAGCAGCAGCGGGATGAACCTCTACGAGCAGTACTTC
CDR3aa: CASSSGMNLYEQYF

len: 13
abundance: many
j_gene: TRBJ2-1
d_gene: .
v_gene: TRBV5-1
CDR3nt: TGCGCCAGCAGCATAGGCTCTAGCAATGAGCAGTTCTTC
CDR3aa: CASSIGSSNEQFF

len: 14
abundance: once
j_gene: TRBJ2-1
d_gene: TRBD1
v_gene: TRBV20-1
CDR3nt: TGCAGTGCTTCCGGGACAGCCAACTTCAATGAGCAGTTCTTC
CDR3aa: CSASGTANFNEQFF